This is a list of T cell receptor beta chains from one sample in a study of early T cells in non-severe SARS-CoV-2 infection. TCRdb fed the 5' RACE reads into MiXCR, producing one record per CDR3 protein. The table has around 60,000 distinct CDR3 sequences, 13% seen once. The sample consisted of whole blood. The source is an adult who was a healthcare worker with PCR-confirmed SARS-CoV-2 infection or an uninfected control (not recorded which). Both conserved end residues are part of each CDR3. D genes are given only for firm matches. A row's size may be missing; if present it is once, few, many or a size class.

j_call: TRBJ2-5; clone_size: NA; v_call: TRBV5-5; d_call: NA; cdr3_aa: CASSWAGEETQYF; cdr3_nt: TGTGCCAGCAGCTGGGCTGGAGAAGAGACCCAGTACTTC
j_call: TRBJ1-3; clone_size: NA; v_call: TRBV20-1; d_call: NA; cdr3_aa: CSARDGGDGNTIYF; cdr3_nt: TGCAGTGCTAGAGACGGGGGAGACGGAAACACCATATATTTT
j_call: TRBJ2-1; clone_size: many; v_call: TRBV19; d_call: NA; cdr3_aa: CASSLTGVGHNEQFF; cdr3_nt: TGTGCCAGTAGTTTGACAGGTGTGGGGCACAATGAGCAGTTCTTC
j_call: TRBJ2-5; clone_size: medium-sized; v_call: TRBV7-8; d_call: NA; cdr3_aa: CASSQKFGGWQETQYF; cdr3_nt: TGTGCCAGCAGCCAAAAATTTGGGGGGTGGCAAGAGACCCAGTACTTC
j_call: TRBJ1-1; clone_size: NA; v_call: TRBV2; d_call: TRBD1; cdr3_aa: CASRGQGLMNTEAFF; cdr3_nt: TGTGCCAGCAGGGGACAGGGACTAATGAACACTGAAGCTTTCTTT
j_call: TRBJ2-3; clone_size: NA; v_call: TRBV20-1; d_call: TRBD1; cdr3_aa: CSARAGTAEDTQYF; cdr3_nt: TGCAGTGCTAGAGCCGGGACAGCAGAAGATACGCAGTATTTT
j_call: TRBJ1-2; clone_size: many; v_call: TRBV7-9; d_call: NA; cdr3_aa: CASSRGEGNYGYTF; cdr3_nt: TGTGCCAGCTCACGTGGGGAAGGGAACTATGGCTACACCTTC
j_call: TRBJ2-1; clone_size: NA; v_call: TRBV28; d_call: TRBD2; cdr3_aa: CASSLLGTSAYNEQFF; cdr3_nt: TGTGCCAGCAGTTTACTCGGGACTAGCGCTTACAATGAGCAGTTCTTC
j_call: TRBJ1-4; clone_size: few; v_call: TRBV7-2; d_call: TRBD1; cdr3_aa: CASSRDRGYEKLFF; cdr3_nt: TGTGCCAGCAGCCGGGACAGGGGATATGAAAAACTGTTTTTT
j_call: TRBJ1-2; clone_size: many; v_call: TRBV30; d_call: NA; cdr3_aa: CAWSRPTPGGTSYGYTF; cdr3_nt: TGTGCCTGGAGTCGCCCGACCCCCGGTGGGACTAGCTATGGCTACACCTTC
j_call: TRBJ1-3; clone_size: many; v_call: TRBV7-6; d_call: NA; cdr3_aa: CACVGARTGNTIYF; cdr3_nt: TGTGCCTGTGTAGGAGCCCGAACTGGAAACACCATATATTTT
j_call: TRBJ1-6; clone_size: NA; v_call: TRBV20-1; d_call: TRBD1; cdr3_aa: CSAKPGTGDNSPLHF; cdr3_nt: TGCAGTGCCAAACCCGGGACAGGGGATAATTCACCCCTCCACTTT
j_call: TRBJ2-5; clone_size: NA; v_call: TRBV6-2/TRBV6-3; d_call: TRBD1; cdr3_aa: CASSRDRGKTQYF; cdr3_nt: TGTGCCAGCAGCCGGGACAGGGGGAAGACCCAGTACTTC
j_call: TRBJ2-2; clone_size: NA; v_call: TRBV5-1; d_call: TRBD1; cdr3_aa: CASSPRKRTGVVELFF; cdr3_nt: TGCGCCAGCAGCCCCCGGAAAAGGACAGGGGTGGTTGAACTGTTTTTT
j_call: TRBJ2-1; clone_size: NA; v_call: TRBV6-1; d_call: NA; cdr3_aa: CASKQGKLSYNEQFF; cdr3_nt: TGTGCCAGCAAGCAGGGAAAGCTATCCTACAATGAGCAGTTCTTC
j_call: TRBJ2-1; clone_size: few; v_call: TRBV2; d_call: NA; cdr3_aa: CASRTGGGAYNEQFF; cdr3_nt: TGTGCCAGCCGTACAGGAGGGGGGGCCTACAATGAGCAGTTCTTC
j_call: TRBJ1-4; clone_size: few; v_call: TRBV6-4; d_call: TRBD1; cdr3_aa: CASSDGQGGKLFF; cdr3_nt: TGTGCCAGCAGTGACGGCCAGGGGGGAAAACTGTTTTTT
j_call: TRBJ2-1; clone_size: many; v_call: TRBV6-5; d_call: NA; cdr3_aa: CASSYSGRAMPAEQFF; cdr3_nt: TGTGCCAGCAGTTACTCGGGCCGAGCGATGCCCGCTGAGCAGTTCTTC
j_call: TRBJ2-7; clone_size: NA; v_call: TRBV27; d_call: NA; cdr3_aa: CASSLFGEREQYF; cdr3_nt: TGTGCCAGCAGTTTATTTGGGGAGCGCGAGCAGTACTTC
j_call: TRBJ2-5; clone_size: few; v_call: TRBV5-1; d_call: TRBD2; cdr3_aa: CATSDLRGGGQETQYF; cdr3_nt: TGCGCCACCTCAGACCTCCGGGGGGGTGGCCAAGAGACCCAGTACTTC
j_call: TRBJ2-1; clone_size: NA; v_call: TRBV30; d_call: TRBD2; cdr3_aa: CAWSLPWSGGAYEQFF; cdr3_nt: TGTGCCTGGAGTCTTCCTTGGAGCGGGGGGGCGTATGAGCAGTTCTTC
j_call: TRBJ2-5; clone_size: many; v_call: TRBV11-3; d_call: NA; cdr3_aa: CASASGVQETQYF; cdr3_nt: TGTGCCAGTGCATCGGGGGTTCAAGAGACCCAGTACTTC
j_call: TRBJ2-5; clone_size: many; v_call: TRBV6-1; d_call: NA; cdr3_aa: CASSPGPVGQETQYF; cdr3_nt: TGTGCCAGCAGTCCCGGGCCCGTCGGCCAAGAGACCCAGTACTTC
j_call: TRBJ2-7; clone_size: many; v_call: TRBV20-1; d_call: NA; cdr3_aa: CSASGKQYEQYF; cdr3_nt: TGCAGTGCTAGCGGGAAACAGTACGAGCAGTACTTC
j_call: TRBJ1-2; clone_size: many; v_call: TRBV20-1; d_call: NA; cdr3_aa: CSAIADKGPGYTF; cdr3_nt: TGCAGTGCTATAGCCGACAAAGGGCCTGGCTACACCTTC
j_call: TRBJ1-2; clone_size: NA; v_call: TRBV5-1; d_call: NA; cdr3_aa: CASSLDGVNYGYTF; cdr3_nt: TGCGCCAGCAGCTTGGACGGAGTTAACTATGGCTACACCTTC
j_call: TRBJ2-4; clone_size: many; v_call: TRBV5-1; d_call: TRBD1; cdr3_aa: CASSPQDRDSIQYF; cdr3_nt: TGCGCCAGCAGCCCCCAGGACAGGGATTCCATTCAGTACTTC
j_call: TRBJ1-4; clone_size: NA; v_call: TRBV10-3; d_call: NA; cdr3_aa: CAISENRVPTNEKLFF; cdr3_nt: TGTGCCATCAGTGAGAATCGGGTACCAACTAATGAAAAACTGTTTTTT
j_call: TRBJ2-1; clone_size: few; v_call: TRBV7-3; d_call: TRBD1; cdr3_aa: CASSLTGGVNNEQFF; cdr3_nt: TGTGCCAGCAGCTTAACAGGGGGCGTTAACAATGAGCAGTTCTTC
j_call: TRBJ1-1; clone_size: many; v_call: TRBV6-4; d_call: NA; cdr3_aa: CASRASWGTEAFF; cdr3_nt: TGTGCCAGCAGGGCGTCGTGGGGCACTGAAGCTTTCTTT
j_call: TRBJ1-2; clone_size: many; v_call: TRBV2; d_call: NA; cdr3_aa: CASTLSTGYGYTF; cdr3_nt: TGTGCCAGCACGCTATCAACAGGCTATGGCTACACCTTC
j_call: TRBJ1-1; clone_size: few; v_call: TRBV5-1; d_call: TRBD1; cdr3_aa: CASSLGDRVGTEAFF; cdr3_nt: TGCGCCAGCAGCTTGGGGGACAGGGTCGGCACTGAAGCTTTCTTT
j_call: TRBJ2-7; clone_size: NA; v_call: TRBV5-4; d_call: NA; cdr3_aa: CASSSPPHEQYF; cdr3_nt: TGTGCCAGCAGCTCCCCCCCCCACGAGCAGTACTTC
j_call: TRBJ2-7; clone_size: NA; v_call: TRBV7-2; d_call: NA; cdr3_aa: CASSSGPPYEQYF; cdr3_nt: TGTGCCAGCAGCTCCGGGCCCCCCTACGAGCAGTACTTC
j_call: TRBJ1-5; clone_size: few; v_call: TRBV28; d_call: TRBD1; cdr3_aa: CASSFSLGQGDSSNQPQHF; cdr3_nt: TGTGCCAGCAGTTTTTCCCTGGGACAGGGGGATAGTAGCAATCAGCCCCAGCATTTT
j_call: TRBJ2-3; clone_size: few; v_call: TRBV12-3/TRBV12-4; d_call: NA; cdr3_aa: CASSSRDNTQYF; cdr3_nt: TGTGCCAGCAGTTCCCGGGATAATACGCAGTATTTT